Sequencing of this TCR beta chain was carried out in a study of shared T cell receptors in the human thymus. Clones were read by immunoSEQ multiplex PCR, and TCRdb kept only the in-frame ones, dropping some. The sample includes over 350,000 clones, over 90% of them seen just once. The CDR3 sequence is 15 residues long. The germline gives CDR1 SGDLS, CDR2 YYNGEE. V lost 6 bases and J lost 8; bases outside the gene matches: 14. This TCR was recovered from a human donor. The chain has TRBV9 and TRBJ1-5, with 7 bases matching TRBD1. The source material was thymocytes. The CDR3 DNA reads TGTGCCAGCACTCCATCCGCGACAGGGAGGGAGCCCCAGCATTTT. Translated, it gives CASTPSATGREPQHF.